This is a list of T cell receptor beta chains from one sample in a study of shared clonotypes between healthy human individuals. Clones were read by immunoSEQ multiplex PCR, and TCRdb kept only the in-frame ones, dropping some. The top ten hold 0.36% of the sample, which has some 2.4 million clones, 93% seen once. The sequencing sample was made of naive CD4+ T cells from PBMCs. These receptors all stem from a young man in good health. Some clones in this sample may be carry-over from other donors' samples. CDR3s include the opening cysteine and the closing phenylalanine or tryptophan. A D gene is named only where the DNA matches it firmly. Clone size is stated in some rows and not others, as once, few, many or a class when expanded.

j_gene,d_gene,v_gene,abundance,CDR3aa,CDR3nt
TRBJ1-1,-,TRBV20-1,few,CSAPRGSEAFF,TGCAGTGCTCCCCGGGGGTCTGAAGCTTTCTTT
TRBJ2-7,-,TRBV28,-,CASSLPPIDEQYF,TGTGCCAGCAGTTTACCCCCTATCGACGAGCAGTACTTC
TRBJ2-7,-,TRBV5-1,once,CASSAVAYEQYF,TGCGCCAGCAGCGCGGTTGCCTACGAGCAGTACTTC
TRBJ1-1,-,TRBV11-3,-,CASSLVGDTEAFF,TGTGCCAGCAGCTTAGTAGGGGACACTGAAGCTTTCTTT
TRBJ1-1,TRBD1,TRBV5-5,-,CASSLKAGGPNTEAFF,TGTGCCAGCAGCTTGAAGGCAGGGGGGCCAAACACTGAAGCTTTCTTT
TRBJ2-7,-,TRBV5-1,-,CASSLGHLYGNYEQYF,TGCGCCAGCAGCTTGGGCCACCTATACGGGAACTACGAGCAGTACTTC
TRBJ2-1,TRBD2,TRBV7-3,-,CASSLVLAGVVGEQFF,TGTGCCAGCAGCTTAGTACTAGCGGGAGTCGTAGGTGAGCAGTTCTTC
TRBJ2-4,TRBD1,TRBV11-3,-,CASSAGTGGDIQYF,TGTGCCAGCAGCGCCGGGACAGGGGGGGACATTCAGTACTTC
TRBJ2-3,-,TRBV18,-,CASSPVLEGGTQYF,TGTGCCAGCTCTCCGGTCCTGGAGGGAGGTACGCAGTATTTT
TRBJ2-7,-,TRBV14,-,CASSQQEGGSSIGKQYF,TGTGCCAGCAGCCAACAAGAAGGCGGGTCCTCCATCGGAAAGCAGTACTTC
TRBJ1-4,-,TRBV9,-,CASSIRGEGGLFF,TGTGCCAGCAGCATCAGGGGCGAGGGGGGACTGTTTTTT
TRBJ2-3,TRBD1,TRBV7-3,-,CASRPGQQPGDTQYF,TGTGCCAGCAGACCGGGACAGCAACCTGGGGATACGCAGTATTTT
TRBJ1-5,TRBD1,TRBV5-1,few,CASSPDRDQPQHF,TGCGCCAGCAGCCCGGACAGGGATCAGCCCCAGCATTTT
TRBJ1-2,-,TRBV11-2,once,CASSLERNYGYTF,TGTGCCAGCAGCTTAGAGAGAAACTATGGCTACACCTTC
TRBJ2-1,TRBD1,TRBV7-2,-,CASSLDRGEYNEQFF,TGTGCCAGCAGCTTGGACAGGGGGGAATACAATGAGCAGTTCTTC
TRBJ2-6,TRBD1,TRBV30,-,CAWKGRGMSGANVLTF,TGTGCCTGGAAGGGCAGGGGGATGTCTGGGGCCAACGTCCTGACTTTC
TRBJ1-4,-,TRBV7-8,-,CASSPSGSTNEKLFF,TGTGCCAGCAGCCCAAGTGGGTCAACTAATGAAAAACTGTTTTTT
TRBJ1-5,TRBD1,TRBV28,once,CASSPPGQGVHQPQHF,TGTGCCAGCAGCCCCCCGGGGCAGGGGGTACATCAGCCCCAGCATTTT
TRBJ1-1,TRBD1,TRBV7-2,-,CASSFSDRAGTEAFF,TGTGCCAGCAGCTTCTCTGACAGGGCGGGAACTGAAGCTTTCTTT
TRBJ2-4,-,TRBV7-2,-,CASSSQGRVAKNIQYF,TGTGCCAGCAGCTCACAGGGGAGGGTAGCCAAAAACATTCAGTACTTC
TRBJ1-5,-,TRBV28,-,CASSLGGARNQPQHF,TGTGCCAGCAGTTTAGGGGGGGCTCGCAATCAGCCCCAGCATTTT
TRBJ1-2,TRBD1,TRBV5-6,-,CASSLYQGVYGYTF,TGTGCCAGCAGCTTGTACCAGGGGGTCTATGGCTACACCTTC
TRBJ1-4,-,TRBV9,-,CASSANPNEKLFF,TGTGCCAGCAGCGCAAACCCAAATGAAAAACTGTTTTTT
TRBJ2-7,-,TRBV30,-,CAQGRSSYEQYF,TGTGCCCAGGGGCGGAGCTCCTACGAGCAGTACTTC
TRBJ2-7,-,TRBV5-6,-,CASSLFGLAISYEQYF,TGTGCCAGCAGCTTATTTGGATTGGCAATCTCCTACGAGCAGTACTTC
TRBJ2-5,TRBD2,TRBV5-1,-,CASSEGVLAGGTRETQYF,TGCGCCAGCAGCGAGGGGGTGCTAGCGGGAGGCACCCGGGAGACCCAGTACTTC
TRBJ1-5,-,TRBV28,-,CASSPLFGRRGNQPQHF,TGTGCCAGCAGTCCCCTCTTCGGGAGGCGGGGCAATCAGCCCCAGCATTTT
TRBJ2-3,-,TRBV28,-,CASSLLEDTYTDTQYF,TGTGCCAGCAGTTTATTGGAGGACACCTACACAGATACGCAGTATTTT
TRBJ2-1,-,TRBV7-2,-,CASSIGTQPQGEQFF,TGTGCCAGCAGCATCGGGACCCAACCCCAGGGTGAGCAGTTCTTC
TRBJ2-5,-,TRBV5-1,-,CASSLFTIQETQYF,TGCGCCAGCAGCTTGTTCACAATCCAAGAGACCCAGTACTTC
TRBJ1-1,-,TRBV5-4,-,CASSLEQMNTEAFF,TGTGCCAGCAGCTTGGAGCAGATGAACACTGAAGCTTTCTTT
TRBJ1-3,-,TRBV19,-,CASGLWGLAGNTIYF,TGTGCCAGTGGATTGTGGGGACTCGCTGGAAACACCATATATTTT
TRBJ2-1,-,TRBV11-3,-,CASSSYGTYNEQFF,TGTGCCAGCAGCTCGTACGGGACGTACAATGAGCAGTTCTTC
TRBJ1-2,-,TRBV29-1,-,CSVDAGYGYTF,TGCAGCGTTGACGCAGGGTACGGCTACACCTTC
TRBJ1-1,-,TRBV20-1,-,CSAPRGTEAFF,TGCAGTGCCCCTCGGGGCACTGAAGCTTTCTTT
TRBJ2-7,-,TRBV2,-,CASTRNNEQYF,TGTGCCAGCACACGGAACAACGAGCAGTACTTC
TRBJ2-1,TRBD2,TRBV28,-,CASSSPYAPSGGDPRFF,TGTGCCAGCAGTTCCCCATACGCCCCTAGCGGCGGGGACCCACGGTTCTTC
TRBJ2-1,TRBD2,TRBV7-3,-,CASSLRLAGSYEQFF,TGTGCCAGCAGCTTAAGACTAGCGGGGAGTTATGAGCAGTTCTTC
TRBJ1-2,-,TRBV18,-,CASSPDRNYGYTF,TGTGCCAGCTCACCGGACAGAAACTATGGCTACACCTTC
TRBJ1-4,-,TRBV4-1,-,CASRLPGGLNEKLFF,TGCGCCAGCAGACTACCGGGCGGACTAAATGAAAAACTGTTTTTT
TRBJ1-4,-,TRBV5-1,-,CASSPLALGGEKLFF,TGCGCCAGCAGCCCCCTGGCGTTAGGAGGTGAAAAACTGTTTTTT
TRBJ1-6,-,TRBV7-9,-,CASSLVQAPNNSPLHF,TGTGCCAGCAGCTTAGTCCAGGCCCCTAATAATTCACCCCTCCACTTT
TRBJ1-1,-,TRBV4-1,-,CASSQAATYMNTEAFF,TGCGCCAGCAGCCAAGCTGCCACCTACATGAACACTGAAGCTTTCTTT
TRBJ2-7,TRBD1,TRBV5-1,-,CASSIQGAGYEQYF,TGCGCCAGCAGCATACAGGGGGCGGGCTACGAGCAGTACTTC
TRBJ1-5,-,TRBV19,-,CASNVFSNQPQHF,TGTGCCAGTAACGTTTTTAGCAATCAGCCCCAGCATTTT
TRBJ2-3,TRBD1,TRBV9,-,CASSVQPGQISDTQYF,TGTGCCAGCAGCGTTCAACCGGGACAGATATCAGATACGCAGTATTTT
TRBJ2-3,-,TRBV7-3,-,CASSLMGGPQYF,TGTGCCAGCAGCTTAATGGGGGGTCCGCAGTATTTT